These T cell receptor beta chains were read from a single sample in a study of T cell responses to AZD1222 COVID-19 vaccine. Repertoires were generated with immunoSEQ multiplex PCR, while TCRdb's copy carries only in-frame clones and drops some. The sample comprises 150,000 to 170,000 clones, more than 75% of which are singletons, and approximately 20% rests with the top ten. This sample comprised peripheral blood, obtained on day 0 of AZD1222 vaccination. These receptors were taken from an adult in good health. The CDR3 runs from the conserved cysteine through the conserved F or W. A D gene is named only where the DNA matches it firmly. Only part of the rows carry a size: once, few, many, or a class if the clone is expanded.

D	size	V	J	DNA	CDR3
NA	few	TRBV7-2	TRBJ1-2	TGTGCCAGCAGCTTCGAACGGACGGGCCTGCACACCTTC	CASSFERTGLHTF
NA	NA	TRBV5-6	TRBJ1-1	TGTGCCAGCAGCTTGGGACTTCTCATGAACACTGAAGCTTTCTTT	CASSLGLLMNTEAFF
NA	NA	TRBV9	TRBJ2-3	TGTGCCAGCAGCGTAGTTGGGGGTTCAACAGATACGCAGTATTTT	CASSVVGGSTDTQYF
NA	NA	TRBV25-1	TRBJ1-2	TGTGCCAGCAGCACACAGGGAGGGGGCTACACCTTC	CASSTQGGGYTF
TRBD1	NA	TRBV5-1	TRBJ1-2	TGCGCCAGCAGCTCGCTAAAGGGACAGGGGGCACTGGACTATGGCTACACCTTC	CASSSLKGQGALDYGYTF
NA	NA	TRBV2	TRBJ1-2	TGTGCCAGCAGTGACCCAACAAACTATGGCTACACCTTC	CASSDPTNYGYTF
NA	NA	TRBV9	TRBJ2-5	TGTGCCAGCAGCGTAGGCGGTGGGCAAGAGACCCAGTACTTC	CASSVGGGQETQYF
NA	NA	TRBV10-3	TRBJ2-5	TGTGCCACCACAACAGGGATCCAAGAGACCCAGTACTTC	CATTTGIQETQYF
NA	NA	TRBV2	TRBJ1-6	TGTGCCAGCAAAAATGAGGGATCACCCCTCCACTTT	CASKNEGSPLHF
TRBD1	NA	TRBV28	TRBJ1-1	TGTGCCAGCAGCCCCCGGGCCAGGGGGTTCACTGAAGCTTTCTTT	CASSPRARGFTEAFF
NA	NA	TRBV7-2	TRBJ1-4	TGTGCCAGCAGCCTAGATCCCTCCAATGAAAAACTGTTTTTT	CASSLDPSNEKLFF
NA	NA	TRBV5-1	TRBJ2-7	TGCGCCAGCAGCTTGGATGGCAGGGAAGCCCTCGAGCAGTACTTC	CASSLDGREALEQYF
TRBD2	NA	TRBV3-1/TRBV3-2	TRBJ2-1	TGTGCCAGCAGCCAAGAGGGACTAGTTCGTGAGTCCTACAATGAGCAGTTCTTC	CASSQEGLVRESYNEQFF
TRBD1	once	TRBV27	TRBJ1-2	TGTGCCAGCAGTTTGAGGGGAGCAGGGGGTTCGAACTATGGCTACACCTTC	CASSLRGAGGSNYGYTF
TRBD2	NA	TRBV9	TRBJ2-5	TGTGCCAGCAGCGGGGAGCGGGATGGGGAGACCCAGTACTTC	CASSGERDGETQYF
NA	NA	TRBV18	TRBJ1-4	TGTGCCAGCTCGACCAGGGCAAGTGAAAAACTGTTTTTT	CASSTRASEKLFF
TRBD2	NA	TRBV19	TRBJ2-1	TGTGCCAGTAGTATGGGAAGCGGGACCTCCTACAATGAGCAGTTCTTC	CASSMGSGTSYNEQFF
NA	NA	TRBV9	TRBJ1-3	TGTGCCAGCAGCGTGGACCGACCGCGCTCTGGAAACACCATATATTTT	CASSVDRPRSGNTIYF
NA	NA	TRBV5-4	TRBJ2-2	TGTGCCAGCAGCTTGGTCACGAACACCGGGGAGCTGTTTTTT	CASSLVTNTGELFF
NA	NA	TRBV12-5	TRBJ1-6	TGTGCTAGTGCCATGATAGGCGGGGGGTTATATTCACCCCTCCACTTT	CASAMIGGGLYSPLHF
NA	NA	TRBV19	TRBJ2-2	TGTGCCAGTAGTATGCTCCCTCTTGGGGCGACACCGAACACCGGGGAGCTGTTTTTT	CASSMLPLGATPNTGELFF
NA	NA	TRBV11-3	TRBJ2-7	TGTGCCAGCAGCTTAGAACAGGCCCCTAGCTACGAGCAGTACTTC	CASSLEQAPSYEQYF
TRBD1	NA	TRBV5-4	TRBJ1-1	TGTGCCAGCAGCCCGACAGGGGAGAACACTGAAGCTTTCTTT	CASSPTGENTEAFF
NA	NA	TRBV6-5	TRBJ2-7	TGTGCCAGCAGACAACGCTACGAGCAGTACTTC	CASRQRYEQYF
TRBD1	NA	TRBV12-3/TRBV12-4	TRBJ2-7	TGTGCCAGCAGTTTTCAGGGGGCGTCCGAGCAGTACTTC	CASSFQGASEQYF
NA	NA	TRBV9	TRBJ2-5	TGTGCCAGCAGCGTGGCAGGTACTCAAGAGACCCAGTACTTC	CASSVAGTQETQYF
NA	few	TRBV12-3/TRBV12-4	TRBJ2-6	TGTGCCGATGAACAGGGCCCCTCGACTTTC	CADEQGPSTF
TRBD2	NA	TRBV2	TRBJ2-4	TGTGCCAGCAGTGAAAAACCCCCCCAGATTTCGGGACTAGTAGCCAAAAACATTCAGTACTTC	CASSEKPPQISGLVAKNIQYF
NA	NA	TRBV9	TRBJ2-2	TGTGCCAGCAGCGTGGGGGGACAGATATACACCGGGGAGCTGTTTTTT	CASSVGGQIYTGELFF
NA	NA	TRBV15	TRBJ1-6	TGTGCCACCAGCACCCGAGTTAATTCACCCCTCCACTTT	CATSTRVNSPLHF
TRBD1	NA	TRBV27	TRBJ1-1	TGTGCCAGCAGCCTCAACCCGGACAGGTTCCCTAAAGCTTTCTTT	CASSLNPDRFPKAFF